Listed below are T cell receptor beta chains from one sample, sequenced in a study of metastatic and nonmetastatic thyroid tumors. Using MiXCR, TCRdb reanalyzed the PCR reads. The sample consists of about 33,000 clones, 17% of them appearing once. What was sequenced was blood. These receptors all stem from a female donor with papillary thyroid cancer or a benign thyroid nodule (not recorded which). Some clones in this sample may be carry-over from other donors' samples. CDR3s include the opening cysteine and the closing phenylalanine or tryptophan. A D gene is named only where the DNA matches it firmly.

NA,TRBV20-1,CGASMWESDTQYF
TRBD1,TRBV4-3,CASSQDRDRFNLF
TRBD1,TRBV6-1,CASRAQGAQGNSPLHF
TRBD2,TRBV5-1,CASTIAGGPRYEQYF
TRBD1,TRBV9,CASSGNPGGGNEKLFF
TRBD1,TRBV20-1,CSAWDSLNQPQHF
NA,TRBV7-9,CASSLSKGEAFF
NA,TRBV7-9,CASSVGGTEAFF
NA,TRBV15,CATSRDLPPAYF
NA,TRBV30,CAWIHRADNYGYTF
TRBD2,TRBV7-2,CASSLRGRGNGRNEQFF
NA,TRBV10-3,CAITEGTEPGADTQYF
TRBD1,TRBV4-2,CASSPHRGQDTGELFF
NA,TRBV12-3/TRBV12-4,CASSLGDQQQHF
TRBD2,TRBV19,CASRDLAGVYNEQFF
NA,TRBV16,CASSQGVTQYF
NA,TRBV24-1,CATSDLGSDNEQFF
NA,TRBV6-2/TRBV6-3,CASSYLRQGLPTDTQYF
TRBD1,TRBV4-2,CASSRGTVNHYNSPLHF
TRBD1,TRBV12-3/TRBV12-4,CASSLQGDSPLHF
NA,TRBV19,CATSGGVSRTGRTEAFF
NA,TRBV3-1,CASSYGKGELFF
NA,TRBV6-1,CAGNKGLISRGYTF
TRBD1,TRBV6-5,CASSYSAGGTEAFF
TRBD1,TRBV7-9,CASSLQTGMNTEAFF
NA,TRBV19,CASSMPGGRGAAMNTEAFF
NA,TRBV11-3,CASSLGQYNEQFF
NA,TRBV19,CASSWAGESNQPQHF
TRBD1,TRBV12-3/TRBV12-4,CASSRTGAGELFF
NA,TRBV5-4,CASTLDGAGFMGEKLFF
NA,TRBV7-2,CASSPGSYGYTF
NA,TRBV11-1,CASSFNPHPADTEAFF
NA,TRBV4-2,CVSSLYKEALF
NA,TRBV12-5,CASGLQLGQPLSYEQYF
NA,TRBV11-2,CASSLELGFNNEQFF
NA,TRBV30,CAWSVRGFDGYQPQHF
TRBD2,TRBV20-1,CSASAGGRTGELFF
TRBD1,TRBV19,CPIRDRAWGANVLTF
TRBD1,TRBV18,CASSQGTGGSPLHF
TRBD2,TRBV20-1,CSARRVREPYEQYF
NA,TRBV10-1,CASSESRQGTQYF
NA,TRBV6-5,CASSYDELRNEQFF
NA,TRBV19,CASSINVRGGYTF
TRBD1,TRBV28,CASSRRGAGNTEAFF
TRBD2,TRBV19,CASSIASGGAGVYNEQFF
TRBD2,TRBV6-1,CASRPGLGTDTQYF
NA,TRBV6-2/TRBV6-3,CASSYVEAGQPQHF
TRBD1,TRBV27,CASSPQTGGSNYGYTF
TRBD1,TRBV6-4,CASSERGRNNEQFF
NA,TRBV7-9,CASSLSFKSSGANVLTF
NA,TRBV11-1,CASSSTGLMNTGELFF
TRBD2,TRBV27,CASSRLGTSGSRYEQYF
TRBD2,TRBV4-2,CASSQTSGVAYEPYF
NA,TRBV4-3,CASSQVSGVEKLFF
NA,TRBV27,CASTRGPGFSADTQYF
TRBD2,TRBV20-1,CSAGTSGGAVEGSGYYNEQFF
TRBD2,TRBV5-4,CASRPSGRTYNEQFF